The T cell receptor (beta chain) under discussion was sequenced for a study of T-cell reconstitution after alpha-beta-depleted transplantation in children. Findings and limits, study-wide: Reportedly, roughly two months post-transplant, alpha-beta T cells arose from several hundred expanded graft clones. Diversity and T-cell counts at one year after transplant derived mostly from new T cells.

TCRbeta library preparation incorporated unique molecular identifiers. MiXCR, run by TCRdb on the PCR reads, gives a single entry per CDR3 protein. The data hold 450,000 to 700,000 distinct CDR3 sequences, with roughly 27% observed a single time. This clonotype has a count of ten or more. The antigen is unknown. The germline V gene encodes CDR1 DFQATT and CDR2 SNEGSKA (reference sequence). V shed 5 bases, J shed 6 bases, and the junction held 22 bases outside the gene matches. The CDR3 spans 19 residues. This specimen consisted of PBMCs, obtained before TCRalphabeta/CD19-depleted stem cell transplant. This sequence originates from a boy in the first two years of life with Wiskott-Aldrich syndrome, due to receive a stem cell transplant. V is TRBV20-1 and J is TRBJ2-7; 13 positions match TRBD2. This CDR3 reads CSAVQISTSGRAVLTEQYF. Here the CDR3 DNA reads TGCAGTGCTGTCCAAATCTCCACTAGCGGGAGGGCCGTTTTAACCGAGCAGTACTTC.